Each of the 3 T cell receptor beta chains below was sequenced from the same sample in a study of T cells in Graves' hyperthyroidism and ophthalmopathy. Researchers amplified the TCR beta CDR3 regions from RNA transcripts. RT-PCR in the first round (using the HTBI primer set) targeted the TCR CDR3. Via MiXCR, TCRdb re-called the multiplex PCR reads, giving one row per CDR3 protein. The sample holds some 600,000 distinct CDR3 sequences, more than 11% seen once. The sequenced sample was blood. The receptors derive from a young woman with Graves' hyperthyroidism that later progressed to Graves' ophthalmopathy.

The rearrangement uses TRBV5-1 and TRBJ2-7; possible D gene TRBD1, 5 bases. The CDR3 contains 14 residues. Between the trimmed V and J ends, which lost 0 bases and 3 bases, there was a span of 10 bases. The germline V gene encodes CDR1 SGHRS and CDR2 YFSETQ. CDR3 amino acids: CASSLGDSYYEQYF. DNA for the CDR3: TGCGCCAGCAGCTTGGGCGACAGCTACTACGAGCAGTACTTC. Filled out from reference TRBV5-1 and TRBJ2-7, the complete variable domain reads KAGVTQTPRYLIKTRGQQVTLSCSPISGHRSVSWYQQTPGQGLQFLFEYFSETQRNKGNFPGRFSGRQFSNSRSEMNVSTLELGDSALYLCASSLGDSYYEQYFGPGTRLTVT.

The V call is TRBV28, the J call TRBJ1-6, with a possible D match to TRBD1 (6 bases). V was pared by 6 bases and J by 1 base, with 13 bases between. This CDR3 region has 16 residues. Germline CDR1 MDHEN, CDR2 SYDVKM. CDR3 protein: CASSRGGGSYNSPLHF. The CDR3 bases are TGTGCCAGCAGCAGGGGCGGGGGTTCCTATAATTCACCCCTCCACTTT.

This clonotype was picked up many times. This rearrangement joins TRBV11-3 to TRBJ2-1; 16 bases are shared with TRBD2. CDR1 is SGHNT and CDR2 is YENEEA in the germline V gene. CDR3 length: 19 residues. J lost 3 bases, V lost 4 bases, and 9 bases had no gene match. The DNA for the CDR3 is TGTGCCAGCAGCTCTGGGACTAGCGGGAGGGCCTTGGGCTACAATGAGCAGTTCTTC. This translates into CASSSGTSGRALGYNEQFF.